Following are 9 T cell receptor beta chains from one sample sequenced in a study of T cells after yellow fever vaccination. TCRdb called the 5' RACE reads again in MiXCR, with one record for every CDR3 protein. The data show hundreds of thousands of distinct CDR3 sequences, with 9% to 15% seen just once and approximately 15% held by the top ten. The input for sequencing was PBMCs, taken on the day of the yellow fever booster vaccination. Receptor source: a man aged 25 to 40 who received the YFV17D yellow fever vaccine.

Only a few counts were recorded for this clonotype. V usage is TRBV20-1 and J usage is TRBJ1-2; 7 bases match TRBD1. The V and J ends lost 4 bases and 7 bases, in that order; junction bases with no gene match: 6. Germline CDR1 DFQATT, CDR2 SNEGSKA (reference sequence). The CDR3 length is 12 residues. The CDR3 DNA sequence: TGCAGTGCTATAACAGGGGTCGGTGGCTACACCTTC. This gives the protein CSAITGVGGYTF.

The chain uses TRBV7-2 and TRBJ1-5; 10 nucleotides align to TRBD1. The CDR3 contains 15 residues. Germline assignment: CDR1 SGHTA and CDR2 FQGNSA. Trimming removed 4 bases from V and 3 bases from J; junction bases left unmatched: 3. CDR3 sequence (DNA): TGTGCCAGCAGCTACGGGACAGGGGTCAATCAGCCCCAGCATTTT. As protein: CASSYGTGVNQPQHF.

This clonotype came up once. The chain recombines TRBV18 with TRBJ1-5; D call uncertain. The V end lost 4 bases, the J end lost 5 bases, and 9 bases lay between the germline ends. The CDR3 has 13 residues. Germline lookup yields CDR1 KGHSH and CDR2 LQKENI. CDR3 protein: CASSRGRDQPQHF. The CDR3 nucleotides read TGTGCCAGCTCACGAGGGAGGGATCAGCCCCAGCATTTT.

V gene TRBV7-2 combines with J gene TRBJ2-7; 9 bases align to TRBD2. CDR1 is SGHTA and CDR2 is FQGNSA in the germline V gene. V dropped 0 bases and J dropped 3; count of bases not matched to a gene: 6. This CDR3 has 16 residues. The CDR3: CASSLAPSGIYYEQYF. The CDR3 region has the DNA TGTGCCAGCAGCTTAGCGCCTAGCGGGATCTACTACGAGCAGTACTTC. Supplemented by reference TRBV7-2 and TRBJ2-7, the full variable domain reads GAGVSQSPSNKVTEKGKDVELRCDPISGHTALYWYRQSLGQGLEFLIYFQGNSAPDKSGLPSDRFSAERTGGSVSTLTIQRTQQEDSAVYLCASSLAPSGIYYEQYFGPGTRLTVT.

The V call is TRBV6-1, the J call TRBJ2-7, with D possibly being TRBD2 (5 bases). CDR3 length: 13 amino acids. The germline gives CDR1 MNHNS, CDR2 SASEGT. V was cut by 3 bases and J by 4 bases, with 10 bases left in between. CDR3 coding DNA: TGTGCCAGCAGTGACCTGCGAGGGTACGAGCAGTACTTC. It specifies CASSDLRGYEQYF.

This clonotype has just a few counts. The chain couples TRBV28 to TRBJ2-3, with 9 nucleotides matching TRBD2. Germline values: CDR1 MDHEN, CDR2 SYDVKM. This CDR3 has 16 amino acids. After removal of 3 bases from V and 8 bases from J, the junction contained 12 bases not matched to a gene. Written as DNA, the CDR3 is TGTGCCAGCAGTTTTGCCGCGGGAGGGAACCAGGCTACGCAGTATTTT. Translating it yields CASSFAAGGNQATQYF.

This clonotype has just a few counts. As DNA, the CDR3 is TGTGCCACCGCCAACCCTCGGACAGGAGATACGCAGTATTTT. Translated: CATANPRTGDTQYF. V and J are TRBV10-3 and TRBJ2-3; 7 nucleotides align to TRBD1. J gave up 5 bases and V 10 bases, and 12 bases lay outside the gene matches. CDR1 is ENHRY and CDR2 is SYGVKD in the germline V gene. The CDR3 has 14 residues.

This chain joins TRBV7-2 and TRBJ2-1; TRBD1 aligns across 8 bases. This CDR3 spans 15 amino acids. The V segment lost 7 bases and the J segment 7 bases; nucleotides outside the gene matches: 12. The V gene's germline CDR1 is SGHTA and CDR2 FQGNSA. In DNA form, the CDR3 reads TGTGCCAGCACCCCTCAGGGGGCGTCGCGGAATGAGCAGTTCTTC. Translated, it gives CASTPQGASRNEQFF.

V and J are TRBV6-2 or TRBV6-3 and TRBJ2-7, with TRBD2 as a possible D gene (6 bases). V was clipped by 2 bases and J by 9 bases, with 17 bases between them. The CDR3 consists of 14 residues. Germline V gene sequence: CDR1 MNHEY, CDR2 SVGEGT. The CDR3 region has the DNA TGTGCCAGCAGTTACATCGGGGGAGCGTCCTGGCAGTACTTC. It yields the protein CASSYIGGASWQYF.